Below, 15 T cell receptor beta chains from the same sample are listed, as sequenced in a study of T cell responses to AZD1222 COVID-19 vaccine. Method: immunoSEQ multiplex PCR; TCRdb's copy keeps in-frame clones and lacks some. Here the sample spans roughly 100,000 clones, around 95% being singletons. Sequenced here: peripheral blood, sampled on day 0 of AZD1222 vaccination. The receptor set was obtained from an adult in good health.

The J gene is TRBJ1-2, the V gene TRBV5-6; 8 bases agree with TRBD1. Trimming took 3 bases from V and 7 from J; bases not matched to a gene: 11. Germline V CDR1 and CDR2: SGHDT, YYEEEE. The CDR3 has 15 residues. The CDR3 spells CASSSLDRDEAGYTF. In nucleotides, the CDR3 is TGTGCCAGCAGCTCATTGGACAGGGACGAGGCTGGCTACACCTTC.

V is TRBV9 and J is TRBJ2-2; D gene unclear. V was clipped by 0 bases and J by 2 bases, with 11 bases between them. This CDR3 is 16 amino acids long. Germline V gives CDR1 SGDLS, CDR2 YYNGEE. The CDR3 DNA reads TGTGCCAGCAGCGTAGTCTACCCCTCAAACACCGGGGAGCTGTTTTTT. It yields the protein CASSVVYPSNTGELFF.

The chain employs TRBV7-3 and TRBJ2-1; 11 bases fit TRBD2. The V segment lost 5 bases and the J segment 9 bases; nucleotides outside the gene matches: 12. This CDR3 is 16 amino acids long. The germline gives CDR1 SGHTA, CDR2 FQGTGA. CDR3 sequence: CASSPDVVAGGAEQFF. The CDR3 bases are TGTGCCAGCAGCCCCGATGTGGTAGCGGGAGGGGCTGAGCAGTTCTTC.

This clone has just one count. The chain joins TRBV28 to TRBJ1-1; D is uncertain. Trimming took off 5 bases at V and 5 bases at J, with 12 bases between the two ends. This CDR3 is 13 amino acids long. Germline-derived CDR1 and CDR2 are MDHEN and SYDVKM. CDR3 DNA: TGTGCCAGCAGTCGGCGGCGATTGACTGAAGCTTTCTTT. Its protein is CASSRRRLTEAFF. The complete variable domain, with remaining parts taken from reference TRBV28 and TRBJ1-1, reads DVKVTQSSRYLVKRTGEKVFLECVQDMDHENMFWYRQDPGLGLRLIYFSYDVKMKEKGDIPEGYSVSREKKERFSLILESASTNQTSMYLCASSRRRLTEAFFGQGTRLTVV.

The CDR3 DNA sequence: TGTGCCAGCTCAACCGACACCTACACTGAAGCTTTCTTT. Residues: CASSTDTYTEAFF. This chain connects TRBV18 to TRBJ1-1, with D unclear. Germline V gene lookup returns CDR1 KGHSH and CDR2 LQKENI. V was trimmed by 5 bases and J by 3 bases, leaving 10 bases between them. The length of the CDR3 is 13 residues. Looking up the rest from reference TRBV18 and TRBJ1-1 gives the full variable domain: NAGVMQNPRHLVRRRGQEARLRCSPMKGHSHVYWYRQLPEEGLKFMVYLQKENIIDESGMPKERFSAEFPKEGPSILRIQQVVRGDSAAYFCASSTDTYTEAFFGQGTRLTVV.

This clone was recorded once. The genes are TRBV6-6 and TRBJ2-3; D is unclear. V was cut by 5 bases and J by 9 bases, with 18 bases left in between. CDR3 size: 14 residues. Germline loops: CDR1 MNHNY, CDR2 SVGAGI (reference sequence). The CDR3 protein is CASSPLASFRTQYF. DNA of the CDR3: TGTGCCAGCAGTCCCTTAGCCTCGTTTAGGACGCAGTATTTT.

The chain couples TRBV5-4 to TRBJ1-6; D is undetermined. The V end was cut by 0 bases, the J end by 7 bases, with 2 bases between. The CDR3 is 12 amino acids. Germline V CDR1 and CDR2: SGHNT, YYREEE (reference sequence). CDR3 DNA: TGTGCCAGCAGCTTGGTAAATTCACCCCTCCACTTT. Protein sequence: CASSLVNSPLHF. Full variable domain (remainder filled in from reference TRBV5-4 and TRBJ1-6): ETGVTQSPTHLIKTRGQQVTLRCSSQSGHNTVSWYQQALGQGPQFIFQYYREEENGRGNFPPRFSGLQFPNYSSELNVNALELDDSALYLCASSLVNSPLHFGNGTRLTVT.

J is TRBJ2-1 and V is TRBV27; perhaps TRBD1 as D (5 bases). V gave up 1 base and J gave up 3 bases, with 7 bases separating them. Germline loops: CDR1 MNHEY, CDR2 SMNVEV (reference sequence). This CDR3 contains 14 residues. CDR3 loop: CASSLWGDYNEQFF. The CDR3 DNA is TGTGCCAGCAGTTTATGGGGCGACTACAATGAGCAGTTCTTC.

The chain has TRBV18 and TRBJ1-6; a possible D gene is TRBD1 (6 bases). Trimming removed 0 bases from V and 10 bases from J, with 16 bases in between. This CDR3 comprises 16 residues. CDR1 and CDR2 from the germline V gene are KGHSH and LQKENI. CDR3: CASSPPNRDGESPLHF. The CDR3 DNA is TGTGCCAGCTCACCACCCAACAGGGATGGAGAATCACCCCTCCACTTT.

The genes are TRBV6-5 and TRBJ1-2; the match to TRBD1 covers 8 bases. This CDR3 has 13 residues. Germline loops: CDR1 MNHEY, CDR2 SVGAGI. V shed 6 bases and J 7 bases; nucleotides not matched to a gene: 7. The CDR3 coding sequence is TGTGCCAGCAGGGAGACGGACAGGGCTGGCTACACCTTC. Translated, it gives CASRETDRAGYTF.

V gene TRBV3-1 (or the pseudogene TRBV3-2) combines with J gene TRBJ1-2, with D unclear. The CDR3 has 14 residues. Germline V gene lookup returns CDR1 LGHDT and CDR2 YNNKEL (reference sequence). V lost 0 bases, J lost 4 bases, and 9 bases lay in between. CDR3 nucleotides: TGTGCCAGCAGCCAAGATTCAGTTACCTATGGCTACACCTTC. Encoded protein: CASSQDSVTYGYTF.

V usage is TRBV2 and J usage is TRBJ2-2; D remains ambiguous. This CDR3 is 11 amino acids long. Trimming removed 3 bases at V and 6 bases at J, with 2 bases between. Germline lookup yields CDR1 SNHLY and CDR2 FYNNEI. The CDR3 here is CASSDAGELFF. The CDR3 DNA reads TGTGCCAGCAGTGATGCCGGGGAGCTGTTTTTT.

This chain links TRBV7-2 with TRBJ2-7; TRBD1 matches 7 bases. The V and J ends lost 6 bases and 0 bases, in that order; junction bases with no gene match: 5. The germline V gene has CDR1 SGHTA and CDR2 FQGNSA. The CDR3 is 14 amino acids. The CDR3 region is CASRRGTDSYEQYF. CDR3 bases: TGTGCCAGCAGGAGGGGGACAGACTCCTACGAGCAGTACTTC. The whole variable domain, remainder taken from reference TRBV7-2 and TRBJ2-7, is GAGVSQSPSNKVTEKGKDVELRCDPISGHTALYWYRQSLGQGLEFLIYFQGNSAPDKSGLPSDRFSAERTGGSVSTLTIQRTQQEDSAVYLCASRRGTDSYEQYFGPGTRLTVT.

The rearrangement links TRBV7-2 to TRBJ2-1; D gene unclear. Trimming shortened V by 4 bases and J by 4 bases, and 8 bases separated the two germline ends. Germline V gene lookup returns CDR1 SGHTA and CDR2 FQGNSA. The CDR3 contains 13 residues. This chain's CDR3 is CASSWAEYNEQFF. The DNA for the CDR3 is TGTGCCAGCAGCTGGGCGGAATACAATGAGCAGTTCTTC.

This chain joins TRBV7-9 and TRBJ2-5, with unresolved D. Germline V CDR1 and CDR2: SEHNR, FQNEAQ (reference sequence). This CDR3 spans 16 amino acids. V gave up 0 bases and J gave up 2 bases, with 13 bases separating them. CDR3 sequence: CASSLALSIGQETQYF. The CDR3 region has the DNA TGTGCCAGCAGCTTAGCTCTTAGCATTGGGCAAGAGACCCAGTACTTC.